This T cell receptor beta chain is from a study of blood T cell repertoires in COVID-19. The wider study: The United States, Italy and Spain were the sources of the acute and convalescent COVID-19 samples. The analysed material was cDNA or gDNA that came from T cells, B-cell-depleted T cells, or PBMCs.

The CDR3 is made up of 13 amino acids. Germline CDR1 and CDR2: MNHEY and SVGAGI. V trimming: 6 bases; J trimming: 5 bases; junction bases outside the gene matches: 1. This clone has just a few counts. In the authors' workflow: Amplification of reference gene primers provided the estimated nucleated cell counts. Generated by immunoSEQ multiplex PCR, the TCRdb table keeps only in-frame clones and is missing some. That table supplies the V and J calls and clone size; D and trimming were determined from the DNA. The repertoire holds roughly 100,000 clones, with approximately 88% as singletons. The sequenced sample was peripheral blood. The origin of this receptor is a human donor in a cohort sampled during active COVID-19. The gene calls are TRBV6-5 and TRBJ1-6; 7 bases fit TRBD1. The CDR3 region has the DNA TGTGCCAGCAGGGGACAGCATAATTCACCCCTCCACTTT. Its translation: CASRGQHNSPLHF.